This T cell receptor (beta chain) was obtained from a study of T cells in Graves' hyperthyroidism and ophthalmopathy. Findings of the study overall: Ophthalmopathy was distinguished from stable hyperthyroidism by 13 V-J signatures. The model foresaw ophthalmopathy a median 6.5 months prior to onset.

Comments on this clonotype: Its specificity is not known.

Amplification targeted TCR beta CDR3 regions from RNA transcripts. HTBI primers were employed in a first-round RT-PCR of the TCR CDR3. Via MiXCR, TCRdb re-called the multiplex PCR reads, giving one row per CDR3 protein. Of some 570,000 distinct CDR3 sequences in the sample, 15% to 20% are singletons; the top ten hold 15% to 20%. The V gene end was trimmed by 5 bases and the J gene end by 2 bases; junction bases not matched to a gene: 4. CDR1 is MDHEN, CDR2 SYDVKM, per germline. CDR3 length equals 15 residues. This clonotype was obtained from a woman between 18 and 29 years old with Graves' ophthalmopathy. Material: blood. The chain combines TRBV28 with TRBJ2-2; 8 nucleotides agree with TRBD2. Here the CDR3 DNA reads TGTGCCAGCAGTAACGGGGGGGCTAACACCGGGGAGCTGTTTTTT. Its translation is CASSNGGANTGELFF.